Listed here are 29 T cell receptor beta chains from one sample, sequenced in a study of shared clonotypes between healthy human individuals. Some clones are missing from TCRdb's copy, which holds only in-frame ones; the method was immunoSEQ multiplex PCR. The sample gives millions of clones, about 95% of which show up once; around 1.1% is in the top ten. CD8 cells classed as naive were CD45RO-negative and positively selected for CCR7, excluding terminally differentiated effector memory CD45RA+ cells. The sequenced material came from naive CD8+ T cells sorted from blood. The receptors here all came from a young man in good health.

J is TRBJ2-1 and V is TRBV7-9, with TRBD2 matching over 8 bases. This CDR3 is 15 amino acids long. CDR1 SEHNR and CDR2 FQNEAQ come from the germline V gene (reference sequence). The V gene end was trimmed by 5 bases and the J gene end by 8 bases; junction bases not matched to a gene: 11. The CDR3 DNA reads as TGTGCCAGCAGCGAGCTCGAGCGGGAGTGGGATGAGCAGTTCTTC. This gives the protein CASSELEREWDEQFF.

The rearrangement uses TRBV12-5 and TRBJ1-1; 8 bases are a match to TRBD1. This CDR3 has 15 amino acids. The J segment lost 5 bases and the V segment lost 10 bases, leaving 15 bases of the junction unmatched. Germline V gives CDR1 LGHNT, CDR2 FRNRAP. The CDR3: CATLWDQGARTEAFF. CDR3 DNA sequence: TGTGCTACGCTCTGGGATCAGGGGGCGCGGACTGAAGCTTTCTTT.

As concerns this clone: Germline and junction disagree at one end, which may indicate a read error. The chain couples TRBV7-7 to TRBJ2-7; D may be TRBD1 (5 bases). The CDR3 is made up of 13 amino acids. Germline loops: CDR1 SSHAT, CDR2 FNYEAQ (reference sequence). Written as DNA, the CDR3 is TGTGCTAGCAGCCCCCAGACAGACTACGAGCAGTACTTC. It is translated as CASSPQTDYEQYF.

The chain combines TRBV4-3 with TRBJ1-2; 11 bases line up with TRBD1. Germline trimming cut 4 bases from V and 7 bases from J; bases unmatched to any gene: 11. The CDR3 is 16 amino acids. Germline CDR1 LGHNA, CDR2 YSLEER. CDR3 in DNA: TGCGCCAGCAGCCCCTACCTAGGACAGGGGGCGCCTGGCTACACCTTC. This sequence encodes CASSPYLGQGAPGYTF.

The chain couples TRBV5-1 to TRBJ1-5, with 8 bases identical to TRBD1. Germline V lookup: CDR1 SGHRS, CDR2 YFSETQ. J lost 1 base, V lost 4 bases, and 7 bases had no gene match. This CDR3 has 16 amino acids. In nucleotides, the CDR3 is TGCGCCAGCAGCCCCGGAGACAGGGGCAGCAATCAGCCCCAGCATTTT. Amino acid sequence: CASSPGDRGSNQPQHF.

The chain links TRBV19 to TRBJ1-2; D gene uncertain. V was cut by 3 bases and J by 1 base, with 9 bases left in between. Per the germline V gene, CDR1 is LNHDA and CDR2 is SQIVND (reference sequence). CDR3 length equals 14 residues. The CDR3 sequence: CASSIYSYNYGYTF. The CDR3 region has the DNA TGTGCCAGTAGTATCTACAGTTATAACTATGGCTACACCTTC.

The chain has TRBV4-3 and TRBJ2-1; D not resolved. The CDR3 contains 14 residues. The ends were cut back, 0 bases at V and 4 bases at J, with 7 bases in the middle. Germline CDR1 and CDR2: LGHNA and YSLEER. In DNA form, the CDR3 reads TGCGCCAGCAGCCAAGATCTCTATTACAATGAGCAGTTCTTC. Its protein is CASSQDLYYNEQFF.

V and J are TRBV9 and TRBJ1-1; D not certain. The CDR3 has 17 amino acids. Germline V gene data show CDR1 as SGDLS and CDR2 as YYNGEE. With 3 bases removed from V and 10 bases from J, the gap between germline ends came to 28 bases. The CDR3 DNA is TGTGCCAGCAGCGATAATAGCGGGAAGCCAAGCGTAACCGGAGCTTTCTTT. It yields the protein CASSDNSGKPSVTGAFF.

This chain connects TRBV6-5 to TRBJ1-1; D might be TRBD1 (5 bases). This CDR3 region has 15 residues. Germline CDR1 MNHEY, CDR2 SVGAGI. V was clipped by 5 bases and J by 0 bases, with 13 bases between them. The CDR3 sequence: CASSTTEGMNTEAFF. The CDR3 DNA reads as TGTGCCAGCAGTACGACAGAAGGTATGAACACTGAAGCTTTCTTT.

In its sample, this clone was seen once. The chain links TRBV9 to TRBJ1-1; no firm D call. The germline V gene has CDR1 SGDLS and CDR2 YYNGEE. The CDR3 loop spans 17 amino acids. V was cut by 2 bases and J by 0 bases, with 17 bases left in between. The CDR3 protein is CASSVSGSLGMNTEAFF. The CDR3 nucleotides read TGTGCCAGCAGCGTTTCGGGCAGTCTGGGTATGAACACTGAAGCTTTCTTT. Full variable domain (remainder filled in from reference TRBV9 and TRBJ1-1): DSGVTQTPKHLITATGQRVTLRCSPRSGDLSVYWYQQSLDQGLQFLIQYYNGEERAKGNILERFSAQQFPDLHSELNLSSLELGDSALYFCASSVSGSLGMNTEAFFGQGTRLTVV.

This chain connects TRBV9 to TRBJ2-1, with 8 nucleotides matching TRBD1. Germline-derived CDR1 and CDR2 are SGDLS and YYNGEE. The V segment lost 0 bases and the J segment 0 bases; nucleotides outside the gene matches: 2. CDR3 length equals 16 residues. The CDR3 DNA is TGTGCCAGCAGCGTAGGCGACAGGGGCTCCTACAATGAGCAGTTCTTC. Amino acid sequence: CASSVGDRGSYNEQFF.

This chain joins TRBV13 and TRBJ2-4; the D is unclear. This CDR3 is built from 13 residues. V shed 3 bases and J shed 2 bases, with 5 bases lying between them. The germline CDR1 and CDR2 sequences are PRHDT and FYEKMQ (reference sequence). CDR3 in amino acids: CASSFLSKNIQYF. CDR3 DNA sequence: TGTGCCAGCAGCTTCCTATCCAAAAACATTCAGTACTTC.

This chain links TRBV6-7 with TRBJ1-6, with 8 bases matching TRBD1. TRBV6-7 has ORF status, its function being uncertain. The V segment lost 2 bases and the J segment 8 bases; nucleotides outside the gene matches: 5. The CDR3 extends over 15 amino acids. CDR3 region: CASSYPTGAYSPLHF. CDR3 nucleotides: TGTGCCAGCAGTTACCCGACAGGGGCATATTCACCCCTCCACTTT.

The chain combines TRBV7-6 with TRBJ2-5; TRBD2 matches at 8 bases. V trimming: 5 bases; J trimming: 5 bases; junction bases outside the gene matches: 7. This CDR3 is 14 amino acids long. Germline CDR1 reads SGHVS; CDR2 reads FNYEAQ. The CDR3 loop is CASSESGGPETQYF. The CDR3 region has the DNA TGTGCCAGCAGCGAGTCGGGGGGGCCGGAGACCCAGTACTTC.

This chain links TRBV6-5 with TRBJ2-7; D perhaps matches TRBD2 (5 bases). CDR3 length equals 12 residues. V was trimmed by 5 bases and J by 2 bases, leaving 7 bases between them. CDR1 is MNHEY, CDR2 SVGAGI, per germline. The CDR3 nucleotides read TGTGCCAGCAGTGCGACTACCTACGAGCAGTACTTC. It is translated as CASSATTYEQYF.

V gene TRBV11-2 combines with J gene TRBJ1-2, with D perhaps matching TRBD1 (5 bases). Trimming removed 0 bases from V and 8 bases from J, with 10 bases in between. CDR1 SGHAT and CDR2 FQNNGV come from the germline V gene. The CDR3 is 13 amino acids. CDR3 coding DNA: TGTGCCAGCAGCTTAGAAGGGGCGGCGGGCTACACCTTC. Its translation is CASSLEGAAGYTF.

CDR3 sequence (DNA): TGTGCCAGCAGCCACCAACTAGCGGGAGGGTTATACAATGAGCAGTTCTTC. Amino acids: CASSHQLAGGLYNEQFF. The V gene is TRBV13, the J gene TRBJ2-1, with 13 bases that match TRBD2. The length of the CDR3 is 17 residues. V lost 5 bases, J lost 4 bases, and 8 bases stayed unmatched. Germline values: CDR1 PRHDT, CDR2 FYEKMQ (reference sequence).

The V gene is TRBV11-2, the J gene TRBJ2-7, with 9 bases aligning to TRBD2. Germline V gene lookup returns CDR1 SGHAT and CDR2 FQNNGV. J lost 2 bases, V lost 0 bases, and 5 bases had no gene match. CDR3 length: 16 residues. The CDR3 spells CASSLDSASGAYEQYF. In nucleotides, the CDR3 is TGTGCCAGCAGCTTAGATTCGGCTAGCGGGGCCTACGAGCAGTACTTC.

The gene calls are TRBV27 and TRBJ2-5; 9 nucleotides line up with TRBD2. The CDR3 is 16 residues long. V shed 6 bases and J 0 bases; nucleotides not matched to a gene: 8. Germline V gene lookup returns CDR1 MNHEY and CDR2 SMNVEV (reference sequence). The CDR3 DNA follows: TGTGCCAGCAGCAGCCTTGCGGGAGGGTACCAAGAGACCCAGTACTTC. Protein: CASSSLAGGYQETQYF.

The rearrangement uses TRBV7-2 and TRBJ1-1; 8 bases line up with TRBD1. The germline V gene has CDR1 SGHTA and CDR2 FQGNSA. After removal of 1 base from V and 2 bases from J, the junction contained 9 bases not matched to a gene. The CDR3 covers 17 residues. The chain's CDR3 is CASSLEYPGQENTEAFF. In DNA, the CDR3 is TGTGCCAGCAGCTTAGAATACCCGGGACAGGAAAACACTGAAGCTTTCTTT.

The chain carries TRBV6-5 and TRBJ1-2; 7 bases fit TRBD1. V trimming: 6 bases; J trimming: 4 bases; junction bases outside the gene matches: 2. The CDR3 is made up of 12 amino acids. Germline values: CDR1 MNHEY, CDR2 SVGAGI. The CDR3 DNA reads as TGTGCCAGCAGAACAGGGGTCTATGGCTACACCTTC. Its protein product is CASRTGVYGYTF.

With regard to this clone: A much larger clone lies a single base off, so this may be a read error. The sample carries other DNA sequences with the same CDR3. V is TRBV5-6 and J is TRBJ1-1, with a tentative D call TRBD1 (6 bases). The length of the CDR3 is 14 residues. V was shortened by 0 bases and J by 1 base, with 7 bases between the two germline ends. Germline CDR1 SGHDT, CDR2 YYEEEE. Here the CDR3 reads CASSLATGNTEAFF. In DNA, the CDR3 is TGTGCCAGCAGCTTGGCGACAGGGAACACTGAAGCTTTCTTT.

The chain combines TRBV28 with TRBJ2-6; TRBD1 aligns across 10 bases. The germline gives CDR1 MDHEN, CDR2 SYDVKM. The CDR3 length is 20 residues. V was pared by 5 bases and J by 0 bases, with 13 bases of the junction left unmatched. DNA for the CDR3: TGTGCCAGCAGTGTCCCGGGACAGGGGATCGGTGTCTCTGGGGCCAACGTCCTGACTTTC. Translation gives CASSVPGQGIGVSGANVLTF.

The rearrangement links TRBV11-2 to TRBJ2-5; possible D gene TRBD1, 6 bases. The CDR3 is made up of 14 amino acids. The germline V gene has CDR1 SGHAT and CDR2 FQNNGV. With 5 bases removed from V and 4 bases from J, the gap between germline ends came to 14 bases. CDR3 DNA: TGTGCCAGCAGCGCGACGGGACACGCAGAGACCCAGTACTTC. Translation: CASSATGHAETQYF.

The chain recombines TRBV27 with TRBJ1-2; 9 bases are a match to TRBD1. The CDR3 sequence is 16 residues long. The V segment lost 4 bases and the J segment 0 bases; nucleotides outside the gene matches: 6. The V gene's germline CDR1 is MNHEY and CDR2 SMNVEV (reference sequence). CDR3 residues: CASSSGTGKANYGYTF. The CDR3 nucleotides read TGTGCCAGCAGTTCTGGGACAGGGAAAGCTAACTATGGCTACACCTTC.

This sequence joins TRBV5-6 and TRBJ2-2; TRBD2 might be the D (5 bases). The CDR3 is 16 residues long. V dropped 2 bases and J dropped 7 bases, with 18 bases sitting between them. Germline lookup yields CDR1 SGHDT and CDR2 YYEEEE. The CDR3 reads CASSFGSSDLVGELFF. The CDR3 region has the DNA TGTGCCAGCAGCTTCGGTTCGTCGGACTTGGTCGGGGAGCTGTTTTTT.

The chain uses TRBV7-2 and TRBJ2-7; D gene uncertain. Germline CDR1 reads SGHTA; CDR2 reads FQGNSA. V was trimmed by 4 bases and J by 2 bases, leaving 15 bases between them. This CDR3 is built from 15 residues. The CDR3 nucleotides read TGTGCCAGCAGCTCTCTCGAAAGGTCCCCCTACGAGCAGTACTTC. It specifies CASSSLERSPYEQYF.

The CDR3 DNA is TGTGCCAGCAGCTTATCGAACAATCAGCCCCAGCATTTT. It codes for CASSLSNNQPQHF. This sequence joins TRBV7-2 and TRBJ1-5; D is unclear. Germline lookup yields CDR1 SGHTA and CDR2 FQGNSA. The CDR3 has 13 residues. The V gene lost 2 bases and the J gene lost 3 bases, with 5 bases spanning the gap. The full variable domain, its missing parts supplied by reference TRBV7-2 and TRBJ1-5, is GAGVSQSPSNKVTEKGKDVELRCDPISGHTALYWYRQSLGQGLEFLIYFQGNSAPDKSGLPSDRFSAERTGGSVSTLTIQRTQQEDSAVYLCASSLSNNQPQHFGDGTRLSIL.

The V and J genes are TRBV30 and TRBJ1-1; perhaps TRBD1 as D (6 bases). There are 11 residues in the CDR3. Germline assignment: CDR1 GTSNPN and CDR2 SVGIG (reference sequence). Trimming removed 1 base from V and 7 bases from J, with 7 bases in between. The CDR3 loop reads CAWSGTVEAFF. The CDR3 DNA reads TGTGCCTGGAGTGGGACAGTTGAAGCTTTCTTT.